These 2 T cell receptor beta chains were all obtained from the same sample, sequenced in a study of T cells after yellow fever vaccination. TCRdb itself ran the 5' RACE reads through MiXCR, one entry per CDR3 protein. Of more than 300,000 distinct CDR3 sequences listed, approximately 4% are singletons. The source material was PBMCs, sampled 15 days after the yellow fever booster vaccination. All receptors come from a man between 18 and 29 years old who received the YFV17D yellow fever vaccine.

This clonotype was detected only a few times. The chain carries TRBV11-2 and TRBJ2-2; perhaps TRBD2 as D (5 bases). Trimming left V 8 bases short and J 2 bases short, with 15 bases between. In germline, CDR1 is SGHAT, CDR2 FQNNGV. The CDR3 is 15 residues long. CDR3 protein: CASPGLLENTGELFF. The CDR3 nucleotides are TGTGCCAGCCCGGGATTGCTAGAAAACACCGGGGAGCTGTTTTTT. The variable domain in full, completed from reference TRBV11-2 and TRBJ2-2, reads EAGVAQSPRYKIIEKRQSVAFWCNPISGHATLYWYQQILGQGPKLLIQFQNNGVVDDSQLPKDRFSAERLKGVDSTLKIQPAKLEDSAVYLCASPGLLENTGELFFGEGSRLTVL.

This clonotype was counted between two and nine times. The chain links TRBV6-5 to TRBJ2-1, with D possibly TRBD2 on 5 matching bases. V gave up 5 bases and J gave up 10 bases, with 9 bases separating them. The CDR3 is 11 residues long. CDR1 MNHEY and CDR2 SVGAGI come from the germline V gene. CDR3 loop: CASSHQREQFF. CDR3 sequence (DNA): TGTGCCAGCAGTCATCAGCGGGAGCAGTTCTTC.